The source of this TCR beta chain is a study of blood T cell repertoires in COVID-19. Looking at the study overall: Acute and convalescent COVID-19 samples came from the United States, Italy and Spain.

Germline CDR1 reads MDHEN; CDR2 reads SYDVKM. Trimming removed 6 bases at V and 1 base at J, with 12 bases between. This CDR3 is built from 14 residues. This clone was observed a few times. Source study methods: Amplification of reference gene primers provided the estimated nucleated cell counts. Sequencing was performed with immunoSEQ multiplex PCR; in TCRdb, only in-frame clones are kept and a portion is missing. V and J calls and clone size are those listed in that table; D and trimming were worked out from the DNA. The data contain about 70,000 clones, 75% to 90% of them singletons. The TCR comes from a man in his forties or fifties with acute or convalescent COVID-19. Sequenced: peripheral blood. V gene TRBV28 combines with J gene TRBJ1-1; D uncertain. CDR3 bases: TGTGCCAGCAGCCTGATCTCAGGGAACACTGAAGCTTTCTTT. This sequence encodes CASSLISGNTEAFF.